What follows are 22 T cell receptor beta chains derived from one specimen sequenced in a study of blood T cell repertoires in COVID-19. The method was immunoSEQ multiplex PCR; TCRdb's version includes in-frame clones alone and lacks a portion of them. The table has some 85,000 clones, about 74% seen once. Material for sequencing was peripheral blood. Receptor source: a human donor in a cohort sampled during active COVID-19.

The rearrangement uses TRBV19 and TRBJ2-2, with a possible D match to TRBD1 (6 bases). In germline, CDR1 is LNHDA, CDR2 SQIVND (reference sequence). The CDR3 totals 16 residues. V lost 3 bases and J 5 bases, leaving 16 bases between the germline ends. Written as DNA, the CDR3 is TGTGCCAGTAGTATGTGGCAGGGGCTAGCAACCGGGGAGCTGTTTTTT. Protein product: CASSMWQGLATGELFF.

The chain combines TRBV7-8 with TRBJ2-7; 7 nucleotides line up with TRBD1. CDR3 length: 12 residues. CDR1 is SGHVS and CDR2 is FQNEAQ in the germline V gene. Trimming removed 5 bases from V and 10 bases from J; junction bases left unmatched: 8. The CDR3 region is CASSKGQDRQYF. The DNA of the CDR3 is TGTGCCAGCAGCAAAGGACAGGATCGACAGTACTTC.

The CDR3 DNA is TGTGCCAGCAGCCCGACTAGCGGAAAGGGTTACTACGAGCAGTACTTC. Protein: CASSPTSGKGYYEQYF. This chain links TRBV5-4 with TRBJ2-7, with TRBD2 matching over 9 bases. After removal of 4 bases from V and 3 bases from J, the junction contained 11 bases not matched to a gene. The CDR3 is 16 amino acids. Germline V CDR1 and CDR2: SGHNT, YYREEE (reference sequence).

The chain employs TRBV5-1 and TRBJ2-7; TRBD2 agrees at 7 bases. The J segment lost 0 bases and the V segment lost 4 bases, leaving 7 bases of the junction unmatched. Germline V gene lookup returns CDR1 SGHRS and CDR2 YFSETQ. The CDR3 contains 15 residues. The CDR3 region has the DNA TGCGCCAGCAGCCCAGGCGGGAGTAGCTCCTACGAGCAGTACTTC. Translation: CASSPGGSSSYEQYF.

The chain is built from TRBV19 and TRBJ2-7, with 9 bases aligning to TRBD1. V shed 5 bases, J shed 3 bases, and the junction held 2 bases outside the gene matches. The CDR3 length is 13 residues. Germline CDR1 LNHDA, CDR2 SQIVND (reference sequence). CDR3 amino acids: CASSSDRGYEQYF. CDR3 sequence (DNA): TGTGCCAGTAGTTCGGACAGGGGCTACGAGCAGTACTTC.

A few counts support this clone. Here the CDR3 DNA reads TGTGCCAGCAGCCCGCGGACTAGCGGGTCCTACGAGCAGTACTTC. Its protein product is CASSPRTSGSYEQYF. The V call is TRBV7-6, the J call TRBJ2-7; 11 bases align to TRBD2. With 5 bases clipped from V and 1 base from J, the junction kept 4 bases outside the gene matches. The CDR3 is 15 amino acids. Germline V gene sequence: CDR1 SGHVS, CDR2 FNYEAQ. The complete variable domain, with remaining parts taken from reference TRBV7-6 and TRBJ2-7, reads GAGVSQSPRYKVTKRGQDVALRCDPISGHVSLYWYRQALGQGPEFLTYFNYEAQQDKSGLPNDRFSAERPEGSISTLTIQRTEQRDSAMYRCASSPRTSGSYEQYFGPGTRLTVT.

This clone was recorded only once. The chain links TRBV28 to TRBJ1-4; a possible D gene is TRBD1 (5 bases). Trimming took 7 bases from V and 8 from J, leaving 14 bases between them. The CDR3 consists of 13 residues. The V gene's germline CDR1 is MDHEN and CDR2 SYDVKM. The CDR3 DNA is TGTGCCAGCAAATGGGGGAGGTGGGAAAAACTGTTTTTT. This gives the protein CASKWGRWEKLFF.

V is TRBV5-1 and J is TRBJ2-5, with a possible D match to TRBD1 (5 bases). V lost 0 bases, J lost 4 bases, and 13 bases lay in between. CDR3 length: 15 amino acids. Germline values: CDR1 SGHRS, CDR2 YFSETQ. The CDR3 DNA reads TGCGCCAGCAGCTTGGTAGGCAGTAGGGGAGAGACCCAGTACTTC. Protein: CASSLVGSRGETQYF.

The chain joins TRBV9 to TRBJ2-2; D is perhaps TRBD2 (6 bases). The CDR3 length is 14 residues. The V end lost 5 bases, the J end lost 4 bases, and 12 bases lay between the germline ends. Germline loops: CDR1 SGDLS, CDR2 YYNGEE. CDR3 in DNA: TGTGCCAGCAGTGGAGGGGTCGGCACCGGGGAGCTGTTTTTT. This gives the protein CASSGGVGTGELFF.

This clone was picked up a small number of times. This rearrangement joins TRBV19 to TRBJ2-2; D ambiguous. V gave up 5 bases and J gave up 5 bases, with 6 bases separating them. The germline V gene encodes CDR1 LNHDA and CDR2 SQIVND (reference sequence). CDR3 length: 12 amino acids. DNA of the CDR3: TGTGCCAGTAGTCCCCGTACCGGGGAGCTGTTTTTT. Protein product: CASSPRTGELFF.

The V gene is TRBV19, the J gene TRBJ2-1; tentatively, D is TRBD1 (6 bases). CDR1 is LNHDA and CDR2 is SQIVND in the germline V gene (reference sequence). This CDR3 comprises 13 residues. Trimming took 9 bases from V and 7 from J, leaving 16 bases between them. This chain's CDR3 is CASETGVGNEQFF. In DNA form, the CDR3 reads TGTGCCAGCGAGACAGGCGTTGGGAATGAGCAGTTCTTC.

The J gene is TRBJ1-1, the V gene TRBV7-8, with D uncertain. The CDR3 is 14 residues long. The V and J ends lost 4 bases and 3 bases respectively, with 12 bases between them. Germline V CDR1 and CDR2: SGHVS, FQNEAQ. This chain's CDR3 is CASSYRIGDTEAFF. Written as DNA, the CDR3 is TGTGCCAGCAGCTACCGAATCGGGGACACTGAAGCTTTCTTT. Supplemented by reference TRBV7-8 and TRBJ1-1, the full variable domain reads GAGVSQSPRYKVAKRGQDVALRCDPISGHVSLFWYQQALGQGPEFLTYFQNEAQLDKSGLPSDRFFAERPEGSVSTLKIQRTQQEDSAVYLCASSYRIGDTEAFFGQGTRLTVV.

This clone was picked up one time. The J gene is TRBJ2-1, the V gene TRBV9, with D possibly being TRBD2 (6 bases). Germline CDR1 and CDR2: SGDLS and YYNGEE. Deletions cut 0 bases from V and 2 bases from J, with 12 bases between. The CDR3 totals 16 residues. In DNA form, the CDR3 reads TGTGCCAGCAGCGTAGTTGGGGGAGGCACCTACAATGAGCAGTTCTTC. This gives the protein CASSVVGGGTYNEQFF.

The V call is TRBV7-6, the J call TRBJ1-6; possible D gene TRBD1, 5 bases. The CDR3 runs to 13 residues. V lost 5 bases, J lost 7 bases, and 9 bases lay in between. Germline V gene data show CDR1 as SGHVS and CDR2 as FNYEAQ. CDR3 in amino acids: CASSVDRNSPLHF. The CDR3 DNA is TGTGCCAGCAGCGTCGACAGAAATTCACCCCTCCACTTT.

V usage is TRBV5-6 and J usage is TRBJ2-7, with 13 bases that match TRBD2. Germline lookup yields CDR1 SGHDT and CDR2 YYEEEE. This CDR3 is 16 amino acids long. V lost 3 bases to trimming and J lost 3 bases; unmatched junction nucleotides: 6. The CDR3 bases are TGTGCCAGCAGCTGGGGGACTAGCGGGATGGTCTACGAGCAGTACTTC. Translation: CASSWGTSGMVYEQYF.

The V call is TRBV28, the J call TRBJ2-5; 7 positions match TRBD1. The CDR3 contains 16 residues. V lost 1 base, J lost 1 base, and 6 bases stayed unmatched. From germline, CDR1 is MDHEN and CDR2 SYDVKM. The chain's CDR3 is CASSLSQTGIQETQYF. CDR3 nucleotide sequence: TGTGCCAGCAGTTTATCCCAGACAGGGATCCAAGAGACCCAGTACTTC.

In DNA, the CDR3 is TGTGCCAGCAGCCGAGCGGGAGCCCCAGATACGCAGTATTTT. The encoded protein is CASSRAGAPDTQYF. The J gene is TRBJ2-3, the V gene TRBV7-8; 8 bases match TRBD2. The germline gives CDR1 SGHVS, CDR2 FQNEAQ. The CDR3 is 14 amino acids. The V gene end was trimmed by 5 bases and the J gene end by 4 bases; junction bases not matched to a gene: 5.

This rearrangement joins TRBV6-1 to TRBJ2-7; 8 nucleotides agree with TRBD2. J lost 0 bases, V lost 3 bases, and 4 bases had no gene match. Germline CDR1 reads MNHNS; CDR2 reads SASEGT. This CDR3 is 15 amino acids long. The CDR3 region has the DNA TGTGCCAGCAGTGACCCCGGGGGGGACTCCTACGAGCAGTACTTC. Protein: CASSDPGGDSYEQYF.

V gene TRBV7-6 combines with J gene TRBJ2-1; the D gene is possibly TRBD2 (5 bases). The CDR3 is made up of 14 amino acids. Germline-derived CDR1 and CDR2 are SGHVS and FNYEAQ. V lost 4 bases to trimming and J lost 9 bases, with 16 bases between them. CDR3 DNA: TGTGCCAGCAGCTCGACTTTCCGGGAATCTGAGCAGTTCTTC. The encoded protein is CASSSTFRESEQFF.

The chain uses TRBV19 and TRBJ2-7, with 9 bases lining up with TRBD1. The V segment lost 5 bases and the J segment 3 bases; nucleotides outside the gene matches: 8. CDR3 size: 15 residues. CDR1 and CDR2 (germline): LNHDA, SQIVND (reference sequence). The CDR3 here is CASSSGTGRDYEQYF. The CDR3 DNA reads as TGTGCCAGTAGTTCTGGGACAGGGCGCGACTACGAGCAGTACTTC.

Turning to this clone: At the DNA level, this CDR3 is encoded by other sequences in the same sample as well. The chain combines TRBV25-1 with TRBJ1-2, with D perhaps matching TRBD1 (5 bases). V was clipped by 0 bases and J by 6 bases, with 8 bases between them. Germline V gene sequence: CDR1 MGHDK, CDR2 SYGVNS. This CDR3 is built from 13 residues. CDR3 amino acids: CASSEYRGNGYTF. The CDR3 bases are TGTGCCAGCAGTGAATATCGGGGGAATGGCTACACCTTC.

In DNA, the CDR3 is TGTGCCACCAGGACAGGGGTTATTGAAAAACTGTTTTTT. Protein product: CATRTGVIEKLFF. The chain combines TRBV24-1 with TRBJ1-4; the match to TRBD1 covers 8 bases. V was pared by 7 bases and J by 7 bases, with 4 bases of the junction left unmatched. There are 13 residues in the CDR3. Germline lookup yields CDR1 KGHDR and CDR2 SFDVKD.